A selection of T cell receptor beta chains follows, all from one sample in a study of T cell repertoires in cytomegalovirus infection. TCRdb re-analysed the reads in MiXCR, keeping a single row per CDR3 protein. The sample lists about 260,000 distinct CDR3 sequences, roughly an eighth seen once, with 8.5% to 10% in the top ten. The source material was PBMCs. All receptors derive from a human donor in good health (CMV status not recorded). Some clones in this sample may be carry-over from other donors' samples. The CDR3 runs from the conserved cysteine through the conserved F or W. A D gene is named only where the DNA matches it firmly. Part of the rows lack a size; the others show once, few, many or a class for expanded clones.

V gene: TRBV11-2
D gene: TRBD2
clone size: few
J gene: TRBJ2-5
CDR3 DNA: TGTGCCAGCAGCTTTGTTAGCGGGAGTGGCGAGACCCAGTACTTC
CDR3 protein: CASSFVSGSGETQYF

V gene: TRBV14
D gene: -
clone size: -
J gene: TRBJ1-6
CDR3 DNA: TGTGCCAGCAGCTCCTACAGAGATAATTCACCCCTCCACTTT
CDR3 protein: CASSSYRDNSPLHF

V gene: TRBV7-2
D gene: -
clone size: many
J gene: TRBJ2-3
CDR3 DNA: TGTGCCAGCAGCTTAGTTGTTTCCCCTGGAGATACGCAGTATTTT
CDR3 protein: CASSLVVSPGDTQYF

V gene: TRBV5-4
D gene: TRBD1
clone size: -
J gene: TRBJ1-4
CDR3 DNA: TGTGCCAGCAGCTTGGCTACAGGGGCAAGCAATGAAAAACTGTTTTTT
CDR3 protein: CASSLATGASNEKLFF

V gene: TRBV20-1
D gene: TRBD1
clone size: -
J gene: TRBJ2-1
CDR3 DNA: TGCAGTGCGGGGCGGGGACAGGGGAGCTACAATGAGCAGTTCTTC
CDR3 protein: CSAGRGQGSYNEQFF

V gene: TRBV6-1
D gene: -
clone size: many
J gene: TRBJ2-1
CDR3 DNA: TGTGCCAGCAGCCCCCACCCCAATGAGCAGTTCTTC
CDR3 protein: CASSPHPNEQFF

V gene: TRBV19
D gene: -
clone size: few
J gene: TRBJ2-1
CDR3 DNA: TGTGCCAGTAGTATATACGCCCGGGAGCAGTTCTTC
CDR3 protein: CASSIYAREQFF

V gene: TRBV18
D gene: TRBD2
clone size: -
J gene: TRBJ2-1
CDR3 DNA: TGTGCCAGCTCACCTCCAGCGGGAGGTTCATATGAGCAGTTCTTC
CDR3 protein: CASSPPAGGSYEQFF

V gene: TRBV6-4
D gene: TRBD1
clone size: many
J gene: TRBJ2-1
CDR3 DNA: TGTGCCAGCAGTCATACGCAGGGGGTCAATGAGCAGTTCTTC
CDR3 protein: CASSHTQGVNEQFF

V gene: TRBV4-2
D gene: -
clone size: -
J gene: TRBJ2-3
CDR3 DNA: TGTGCCAGCAGCCAAGATACCAGCGAGGGTACAGATACGCAGTATTTT
CDR3 protein: CASSQDTSEGTDTQYF

V gene: TRBV28
D gene: -
clone size: once
J gene: TRBJ2-3
CDR3 DNA: TGTGCCAGCTGTTACCCCGGGACCAGGAGAGATACGCAGTATTTT
CDR3 protein: CASCYPGTRRDTQYF

V gene: TRBV7-3
D gene: -
clone size: many
J gene: TRBJ2-3
CDR3 DNA: TGTGCCAGCAGCTTAACTGGCGGAACTACAGATACGCAGTATTTT
CDR3 protein: CASSLTGGTTDTQYF

V gene: TRBV5-4
D gene: -
clone size: few
J gene: TRBJ1-1
CDR3 DNA: TGTGCCAGCAGCTCAGGACAGATAGTAAAAACTGAAGCTTTCTTT
CDR3 protein: CASSSGQIVKTEAFF

V gene: TRBV29-1
D gene: TRBD2
clone size: few
J gene: TRBJ2-3
CDR3 DNA: TGCAGCGCGGCTAGCGGCAACACAGATACGCAGTATTTT
CDR3 protein: CSAASGNTDTQYF

V gene: TRBV27
D gene: TRBD1
clone size: many
J gene: TRBJ2-3
CDR3 DNA: TGTGCCAGCAGTCTGGGACAGGGTTTCACAGATACGCAGTATTTT
CDR3 protein: CASSLGQGFTDTQYF

V gene: TRBV20-1
D gene: -
clone size: few
J gene: TRBJ2-7
CDR3 DNA: TGCAGTGCGTGGACGAGGGACTCCTACGAGCAGTACTTC
CDR3 protein: CSAWTRDSYEQYF

V gene: TRBV20-1
D gene: -
clone size: -
J gene: TRBJ1-1
CDR3 DNA: TGCAGTGCTTCGGGGGATGGGAACCAAGCTTTCTTT
CDR3 protein: CSASGDGNQAFF

V gene: TRBV28
D gene: -
clone size: many
J gene: TRBJ2-1
CDR3 DNA: TGTGCCAGCAGTTTAAGTTTTCAGGTACATGAGCAGTTCTTC
CDR3 protein: CASSLSFQVHEQFF

V gene: TRBV5-4
D gene: TRBD1
clone size: many
J gene: TRBJ1-1
CDR3 DNA: TGTGCCAGCAGCTTCGGGACAGGGCAAATAGAAGCTTTCTTT
CDR3 protein: CASSFGTGQIEAFF

V gene: TRBV12-3/TRBV12-4
D gene: -
clone size: many
J gene: TRBJ1-1
CDR3 DNA: TGTGCCAGCAGTTTTTTTAAACAGGGAGACACTGAAGCTTTCTTT
CDR3 protein: CASSFFKQGDTEAFF

V gene: TRBV5-1
D gene: -
clone size: many
J gene: TRBJ2-1
CDR3 DNA: TGCGCCAGCAGCTTCAACTCGGGCGGGATAGGTCACAATGAGCAGTTCTTC
CDR3 protein: CASSFNSGGIGHNEQFF

V gene: TRBV19
D gene: TRBD2
clone size: few
J gene: TRBJ2-1
CDR3 DNA: TGTGCCAGTAGGAAGACTAGCGGGGTGTCTCTGCACAATGAGCAGTTCTTC
CDR3 protein: CASRKTSGVSLHNEQFF

V gene: TRBV6-1
D gene: TRBD2
clone size: many
J gene: TRBJ2-7
CDR3 DNA: TGTGCCAGCAGCAAAGCGGGGGAGAAATCCTACGAGCAGTACTTC
CDR3 protein: CASSKAGEKSYEQYF

V gene: TRBV6-6
D gene: -
clone size: -
J gene: TRBJ2-2
CDR3 DNA: TGTGCCAGCACGGAGACAGGTGAAGGCGGGGAGCTGTTTTTT
CDR3 protein: CASTETGEGGELFF

V gene: TRBV9
D gene: -
clone size: -
J gene: TRBJ2-6
CDR3 DNA: TGTGCCAGCAGCGTCAGGGTTGTTAAAGCCAACGTCCTGACTTTC
CDR3 protein: CASSVRVVKANVLTF

V gene: TRBV3-1
D gene: -
clone size: many
J gene: TRBJ1-1
CDR3 DNA: TGTGCCAGCAGCCAGACAGTAGGTGAAGCTTTCTTT
CDR3 protein: CASSQTVGEAFF

V gene: TRBV28
D gene: TRBD2
clone size: -
J gene: TRBJ2-1
CDR3 DNA: TGTGCCAGCAGTTCCACGGCGGGAGGCTCCTACAATGAGCAGTTCTTC
CDR3 protein: CASSSTAGGSYNEQFF

V gene: TRBV7-2
D gene: TRBD2
clone size: many
J gene: TRBJ2-1
CDR3 DNA: TGTGCCAGCAGCCCGAGGACTAGCGGGAGTGGTGAGCAGTTCTTC
CDR3 protein: CASSPRTSGSGEQFF

V gene: TRBV27
D gene: -
clone size: -
J gene: TRBJ2-1
CDR3 DNA: TGTGCCAGCAGGCAGGGAAAGAACAATGAGCAGTTCTTC
CDR3 protein: CASRQGKNNEQFF

V gene: TRBV7-2
D gene: -
clone size: few
J gene: TRBJ2-7
CDR3 DNA: TGTGCCAGCAGCGGGAGTACGTACGAGCAGTACTTC
CDR3 protein: CASSGSTYEQYF

V gene: TRBV3-1
D gene: TRBD2
clone size: -
J gene: TRBJ2-1
CDR3 DNA: TGTGCCAGCAGCCAAGGACTAGCGGGTAATGAGCAGTTCTTC
CDR3 protein: CASSQGLAGNEQFF

V gene: TRBV7-9
D gene: -
clone size: -
J gene: TRBJ1-2
CDR3 DNA: TGTGCCAGCAGCTTATCTACAGCCTATGGCTACACCTTC
CDR3 protein: CASSLSTAYGYTF